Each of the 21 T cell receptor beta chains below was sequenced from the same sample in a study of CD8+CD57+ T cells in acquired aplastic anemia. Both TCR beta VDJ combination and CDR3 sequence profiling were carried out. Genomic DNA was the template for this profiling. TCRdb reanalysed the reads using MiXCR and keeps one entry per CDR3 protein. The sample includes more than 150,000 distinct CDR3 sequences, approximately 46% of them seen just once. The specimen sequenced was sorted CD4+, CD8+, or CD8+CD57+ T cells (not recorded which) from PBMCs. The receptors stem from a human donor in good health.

The CDR3 nucleotides are TGTGCCAGCAGGTTGACACAGGGGGCGGTCGGAGCTTTCTTT. Translation gives CASRLTQGAVGAFF. This sequence joins TRBV6-1 and TRBJ1-1; 9 bases fit TRBD1. The CDR3 length is 14 residues. Unmatched junction bases numbered 12, after V lost 6 bases and J lost 10 bases. CDR1 is MNHNS and CDR2 is SASEGT in the germline V gene.

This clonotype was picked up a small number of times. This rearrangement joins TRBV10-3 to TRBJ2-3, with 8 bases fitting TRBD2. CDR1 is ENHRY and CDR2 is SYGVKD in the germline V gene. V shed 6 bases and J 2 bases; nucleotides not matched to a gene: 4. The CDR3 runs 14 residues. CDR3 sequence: CAISQRGFTDTQYF. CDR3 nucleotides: TGTGCCATCAGCCAGCGGGGGTTCACAGATACGCAGTATTTT.

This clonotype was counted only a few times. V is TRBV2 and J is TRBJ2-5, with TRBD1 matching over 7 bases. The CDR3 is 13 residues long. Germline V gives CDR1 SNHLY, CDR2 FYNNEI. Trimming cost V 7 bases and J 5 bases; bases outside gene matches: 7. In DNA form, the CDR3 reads TGTGCCAGCAACCAACAGGGGACGGAGACCCAGTACTTC. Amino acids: CASNQQGTETQYF.

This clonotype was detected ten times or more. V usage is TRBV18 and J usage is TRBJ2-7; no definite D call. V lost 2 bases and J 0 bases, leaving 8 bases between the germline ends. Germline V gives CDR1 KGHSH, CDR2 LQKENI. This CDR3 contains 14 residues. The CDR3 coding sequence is TGTGCCAGCTCACCAATCCCCAGCTCCTACGAGCAGTACTTC. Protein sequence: CASSPIPSSYEQYF.

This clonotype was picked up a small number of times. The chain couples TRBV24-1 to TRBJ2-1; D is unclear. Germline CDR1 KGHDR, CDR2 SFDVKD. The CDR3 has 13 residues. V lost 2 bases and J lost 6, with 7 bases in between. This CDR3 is CATSDYTANEQFF. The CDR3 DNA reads TGTGCCACCAGTGATTACACGGCCAATGAGCAGTTCTTC.

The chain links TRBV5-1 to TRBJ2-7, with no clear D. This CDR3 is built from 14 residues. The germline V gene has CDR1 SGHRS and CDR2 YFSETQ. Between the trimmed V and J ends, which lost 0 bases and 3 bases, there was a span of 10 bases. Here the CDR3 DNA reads TGCGCCAGCAGCTTGGACGGGTCCGACTACGAGCAGTACTTC. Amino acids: CASSLDGSDYEQYF.

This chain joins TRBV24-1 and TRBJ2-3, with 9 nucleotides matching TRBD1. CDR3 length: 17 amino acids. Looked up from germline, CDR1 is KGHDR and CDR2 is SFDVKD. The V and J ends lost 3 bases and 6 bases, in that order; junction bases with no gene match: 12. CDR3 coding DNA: TGTGCCACCAGTGATAATCGCTCGGGACAGGGAGGCGATACGCAGTATTTT. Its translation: CATSDNRSGQGGDTQYF.

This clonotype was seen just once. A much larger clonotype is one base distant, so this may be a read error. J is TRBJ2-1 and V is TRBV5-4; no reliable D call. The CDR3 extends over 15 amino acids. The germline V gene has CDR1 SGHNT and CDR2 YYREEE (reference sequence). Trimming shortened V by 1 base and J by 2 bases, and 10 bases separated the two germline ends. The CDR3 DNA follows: TGTGCCAGCAGCTTGCCCTTCCATACCTACAATGAGCAGTTCTTC. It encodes CASSLPFHTYNEQFF.

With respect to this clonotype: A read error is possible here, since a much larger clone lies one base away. CDR3 region: CAIRDLAVTTGELFF. The CDR3 DNA is TGTGCCATCAGGGACCTAGCGGTAACGACCGGGGAGCTGTTTTTT. This chain links TRBV11-2 with TRBJ2-2; 7 nucleotides line up with TRBD2. The junction had 13 bases not matched to a gene; V was cut back by 10 bases and J by 5 bases. This CDR3 region has 15 residues. Germline V gene data show CDR1 as SGHAT and CDR2 as FQNNGV.

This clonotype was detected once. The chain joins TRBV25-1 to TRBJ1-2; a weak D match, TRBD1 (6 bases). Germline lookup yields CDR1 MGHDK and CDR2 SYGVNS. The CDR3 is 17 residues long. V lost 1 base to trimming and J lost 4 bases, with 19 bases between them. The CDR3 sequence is CASSESSKQGAIYGYTF. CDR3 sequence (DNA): TGTGCCAGCAGTGAATCCTCCAAACAGGGCGCCATCTATGGCTACACCTTC.

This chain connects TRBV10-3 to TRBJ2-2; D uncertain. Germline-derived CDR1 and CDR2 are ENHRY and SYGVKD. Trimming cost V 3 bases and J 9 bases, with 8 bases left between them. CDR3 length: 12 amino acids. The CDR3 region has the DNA TGTGCCATCAGTGACTCGTTGCGGGAGCTGTTTTTT. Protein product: CAISDSLRELFF.

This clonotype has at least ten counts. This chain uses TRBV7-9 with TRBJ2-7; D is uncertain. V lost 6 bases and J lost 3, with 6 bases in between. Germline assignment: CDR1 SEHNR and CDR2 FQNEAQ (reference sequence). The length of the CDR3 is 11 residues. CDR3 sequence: CASSSLYEQYF. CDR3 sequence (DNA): TGTGCCAGCAGTTCCCTCTACGAGCAGTACTTC.

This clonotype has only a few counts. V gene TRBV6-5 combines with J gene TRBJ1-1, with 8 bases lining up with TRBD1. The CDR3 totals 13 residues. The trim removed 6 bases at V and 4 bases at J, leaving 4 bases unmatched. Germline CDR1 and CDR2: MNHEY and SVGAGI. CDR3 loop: CASRPGQATEAFF. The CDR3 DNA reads TGTGCCAGCAGGCCGGGACAGGCCACTGAAGCTTTCTTT.

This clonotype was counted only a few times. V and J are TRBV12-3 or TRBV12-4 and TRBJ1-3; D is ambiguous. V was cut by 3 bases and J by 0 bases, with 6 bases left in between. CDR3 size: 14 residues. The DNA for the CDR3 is TGTGCCAGCAGTTTTGGGTACTCTGGAAACACCATATATTTT. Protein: CASSFGYSGNTIYF.

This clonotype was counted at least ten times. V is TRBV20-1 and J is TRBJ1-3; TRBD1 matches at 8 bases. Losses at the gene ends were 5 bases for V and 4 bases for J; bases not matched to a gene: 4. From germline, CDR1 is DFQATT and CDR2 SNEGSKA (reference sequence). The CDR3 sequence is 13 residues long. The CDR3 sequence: CSAVTGVGNTIYF. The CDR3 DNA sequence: TGCAGTGCTGTGACAGGGGTAGGAAACACCATATATTTT.

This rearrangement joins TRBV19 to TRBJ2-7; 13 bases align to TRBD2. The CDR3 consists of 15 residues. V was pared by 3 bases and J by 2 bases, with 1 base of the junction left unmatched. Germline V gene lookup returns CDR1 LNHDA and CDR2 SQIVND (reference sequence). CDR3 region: CASSMTSGGTYEQYF. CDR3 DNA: TGTGCCAGTAGTATGACTAGCGGGGGGACCTACGAGCAGTACTTC.

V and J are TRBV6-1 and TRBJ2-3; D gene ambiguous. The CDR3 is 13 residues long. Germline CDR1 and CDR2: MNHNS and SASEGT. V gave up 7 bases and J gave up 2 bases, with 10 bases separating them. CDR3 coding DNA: TGTGCCAGCACCTTGAGGCACACAGATACGCAGTATTTT. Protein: CASTLRHTDTQYF.

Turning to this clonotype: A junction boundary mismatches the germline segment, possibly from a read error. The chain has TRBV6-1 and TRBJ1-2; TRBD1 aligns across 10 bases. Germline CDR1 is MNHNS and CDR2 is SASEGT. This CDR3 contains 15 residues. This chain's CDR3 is CDSSDPGQGNYGYTF. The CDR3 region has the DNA TGTGACAGCAGTGATCCGGGACAGGGGAACTATGGCTACACCTTC.

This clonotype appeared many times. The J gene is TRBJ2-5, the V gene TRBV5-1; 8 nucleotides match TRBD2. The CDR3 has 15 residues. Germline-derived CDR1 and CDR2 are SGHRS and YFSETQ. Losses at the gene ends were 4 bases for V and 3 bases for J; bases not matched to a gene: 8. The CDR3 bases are TGCGCCAGCAGCATTAGCGGGATACAAAAAGAGACCCAGTACTTC. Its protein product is CASSISGIQKETQYF.

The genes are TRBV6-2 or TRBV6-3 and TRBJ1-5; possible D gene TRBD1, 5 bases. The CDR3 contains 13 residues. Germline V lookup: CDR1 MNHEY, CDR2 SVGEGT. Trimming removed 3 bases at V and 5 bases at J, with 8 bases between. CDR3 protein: CASSYSGYQPQHF. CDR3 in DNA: TGTGCCAGCAGTTATTCAGGGTATCAGCCCCAGCATTTT.

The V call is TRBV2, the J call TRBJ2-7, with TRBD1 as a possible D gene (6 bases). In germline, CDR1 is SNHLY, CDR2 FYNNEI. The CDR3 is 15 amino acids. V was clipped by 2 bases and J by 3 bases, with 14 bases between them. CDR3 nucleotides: TGTGCCAGCAGTGAAAGGTCAGGGGCCCTCTACGAGCAGTACTTC. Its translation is CASSERSGALYEQYF.